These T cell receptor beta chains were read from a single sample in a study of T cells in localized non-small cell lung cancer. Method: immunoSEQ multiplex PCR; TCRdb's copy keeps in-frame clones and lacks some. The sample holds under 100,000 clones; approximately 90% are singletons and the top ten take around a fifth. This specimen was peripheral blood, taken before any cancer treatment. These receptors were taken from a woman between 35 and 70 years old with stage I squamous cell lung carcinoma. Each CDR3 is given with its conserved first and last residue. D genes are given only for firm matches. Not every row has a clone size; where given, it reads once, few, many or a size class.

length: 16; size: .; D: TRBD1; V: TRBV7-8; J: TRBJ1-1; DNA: TGTGCCAGCAGCTTACCTTGGACAGGAGGGAACACTGAAGCTTTCTTT; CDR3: CASSLPWTGGNTEAFF
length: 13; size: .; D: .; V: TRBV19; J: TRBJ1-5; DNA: TGTGCCAGTAGTTCGGGACTTTTTCAGCCCCAGCATTTT; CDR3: CASSSGLFQPQHF
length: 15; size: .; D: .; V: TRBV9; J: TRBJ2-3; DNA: TGTGCCAGCAGCGGGGACGGCGGGCTTACAGATACGCAGTATTTT; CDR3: CASSGDGGLTDTQYF
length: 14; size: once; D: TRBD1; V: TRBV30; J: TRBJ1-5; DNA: TGTGCCTGGAGTCCGGGACAGGGAGGACAGCCCCAGCATTTT; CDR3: CAWSPGQGGQPQHF
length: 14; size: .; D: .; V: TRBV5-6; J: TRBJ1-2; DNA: TGTGCCAGCAGCTCGGGTTTTAAGGGTGATGGCTACACCTTC; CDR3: CASSSGFKGDGYTF
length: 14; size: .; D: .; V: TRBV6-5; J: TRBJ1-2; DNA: TGTGCCAGCAGTTACTCGAGTGGAAATTATGGCTACACCTTC; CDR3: CASSYSSGNYGYTF
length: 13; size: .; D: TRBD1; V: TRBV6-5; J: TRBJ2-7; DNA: TGTGCCAGCAGGAAGACAGGGGCCCACGAGCAGTACTTC; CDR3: CASRKTGAHEQYF
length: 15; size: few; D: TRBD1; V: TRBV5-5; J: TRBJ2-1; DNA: TGTGCCAGCAGCTTGGCCGCAGGGGGCATTTATGAGCAGTTCTTC; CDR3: CASSLAAGGIYEQFF
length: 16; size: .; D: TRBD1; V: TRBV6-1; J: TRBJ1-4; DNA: TGTGCCAGCAGGGAAGGACAGGGGGTTCGGAATGAAAAACTGTTTTTT; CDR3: CASREGQGVRNEKLFF
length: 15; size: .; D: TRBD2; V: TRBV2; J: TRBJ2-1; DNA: TGTGCCAGCAGAGGGACTAGCGGGGGGGACAATGAGCAGTTCTTC; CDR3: CASRGTSGGDNEQFF
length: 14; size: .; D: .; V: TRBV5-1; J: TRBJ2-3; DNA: TGCGCCAGCAGCTGGACAGATAGCACAGATACGCAGTATTTT; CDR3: CASSWTDSTDTQYF
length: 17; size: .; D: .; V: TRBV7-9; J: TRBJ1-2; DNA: TGTGCCAGCAGCTCACTCAAACTTAAACAGGAGAACTATGGCTACACCTTC; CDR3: CASSSLKLKQENYGYTF
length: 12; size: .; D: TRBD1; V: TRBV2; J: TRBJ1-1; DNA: TGTGCCAGGGTCGGACAGGACACTGAAGCTTTCTTT; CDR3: CARVGQDTEAFF
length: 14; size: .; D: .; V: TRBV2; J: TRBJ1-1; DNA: TGTGCCAGCAGTGAAGCGGGGGCTAACACTGAAGCTTTCTTT; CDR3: CASSEAGANTEAFF
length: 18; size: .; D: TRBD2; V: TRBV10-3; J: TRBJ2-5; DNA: TGTGCCATCAGTGAGTCTACGGTTTGGACTAGCGGGGAAGAGACCCAGTACTTC; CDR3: CAISESTVWTSGEETQYF
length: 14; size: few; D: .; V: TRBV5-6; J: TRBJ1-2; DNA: TGTGCCAGCAGCCCCTCCGGGGGGGGCTATGGCTACACCTTC; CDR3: CASSPSGGGYGYTF
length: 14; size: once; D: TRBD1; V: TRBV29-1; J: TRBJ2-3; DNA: TGCAGCGTTCTTAGGGGGCGTAGCACAGATACGCAGTATTTT; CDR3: CSVLRGRSTDTQYF
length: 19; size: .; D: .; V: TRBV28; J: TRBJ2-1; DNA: TGTGCCAGCAACTCGGACAGCTGGTCACCCGACAGCTCCTACAATGAGCAGTTCTTC; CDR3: CASNSDSWSPDSSYNEQFF
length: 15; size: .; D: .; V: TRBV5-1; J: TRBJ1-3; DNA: TGCGCCAGCAGCTTGAATACAGGGATTGGAAACACCATATATTTT; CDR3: CASSLNTGIGNTIYF
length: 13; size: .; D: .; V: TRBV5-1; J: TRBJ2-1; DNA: TGCGCCAGCAGCTTCGAGGGGGTCAATGAGCAGTTCTTC; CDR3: CASSFEGVNEQFF
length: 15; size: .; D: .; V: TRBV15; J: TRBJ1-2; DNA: TGTGCCACCAGCAGAGATTTAGGGAGGAGCTATGGCTACACCTTC; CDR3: CATSRDLGRSYGYTF
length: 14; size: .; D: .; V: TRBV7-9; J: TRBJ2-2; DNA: TGTGCCAGCAGCCTTGCAGGGACGACCGGGGAGCTGTTTTTT; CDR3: CASSLAGTTGELFF
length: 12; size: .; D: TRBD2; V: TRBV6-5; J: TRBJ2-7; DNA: TGTGCCAGCAGCAACACGGGGGGCGAGCAGTACTTC; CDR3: CASSNTGGEQYF
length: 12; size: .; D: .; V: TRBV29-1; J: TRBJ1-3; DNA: TGCAGCGTCCCTGGCTCTGGAAACACCATATATTTT; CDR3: CSVPGSGNTIYF
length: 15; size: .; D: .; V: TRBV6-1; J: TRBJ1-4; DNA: TGTGCCAGCCAGGAAAGGGGACGGGGTAATGAAAAACTGTTTTTT; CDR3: CASQERGRGNEKLFF
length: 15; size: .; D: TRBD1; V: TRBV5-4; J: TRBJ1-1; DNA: TGTGCCACCGAGGTAGGGGGCAGGGTGGGTACTGAAGCTTTCTTT; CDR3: CATEVGGRVGTEAFF
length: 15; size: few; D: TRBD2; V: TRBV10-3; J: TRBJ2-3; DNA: TGTGCCAGCAGCCGAGCGGGGGGAGGTCCAGATACGCAGTATTTT; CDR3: CASSRAGGGPDTQYF
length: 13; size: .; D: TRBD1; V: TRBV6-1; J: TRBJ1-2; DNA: TGTGCCAGCAGCCCTCGGACAGGGAATGGCTACACCTTC; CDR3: CASSPRTGNGYTF
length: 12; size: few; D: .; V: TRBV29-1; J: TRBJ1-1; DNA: TGCAGCGTTGCAGGGAGTGCCACTGAAGCTTTCTTT; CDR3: CSVAGSATEAFF
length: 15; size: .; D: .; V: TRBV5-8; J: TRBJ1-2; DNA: TGTGCCAGCAGCTCGGGCGCCGGGGGGAACTATGGCTACACCTTC; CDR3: CASSSGAGGNYGYTF
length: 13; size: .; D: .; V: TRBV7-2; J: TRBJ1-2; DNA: TGTGCCAGCAGCTTAGACAGAACCTATGGCTACACCTTC; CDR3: CASSLDRTYGYTF
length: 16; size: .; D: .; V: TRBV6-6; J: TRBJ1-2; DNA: TGTGCCAGCAGTACCTCTTCCGACAGAAATGGCTATGGCTACACCTTC; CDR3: CASSTSSDRNGYGYTF
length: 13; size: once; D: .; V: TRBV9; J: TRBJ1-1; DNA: TGTGCCAGCAGCGTAGCCAGGGACACTGAAGCTTTCTTT; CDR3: CASSVARDTEAFF
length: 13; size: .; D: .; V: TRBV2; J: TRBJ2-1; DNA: TGTGCCAGCCGGCCAGATACCTACAATGAGCAGTTCTTC; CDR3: CASRPDTYNEQFF
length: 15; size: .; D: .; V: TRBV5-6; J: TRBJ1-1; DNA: TGTGCCAGCAGCTTGAGGGGGAACCTGAACACTGAAGCTTTCTTT; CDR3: CASSLRGNLNTEAFF
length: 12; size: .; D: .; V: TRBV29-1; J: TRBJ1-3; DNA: TGCAGCGTTGCGGACGGTGGAAACACCATATATTTT; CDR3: CSVADGGNTIYF
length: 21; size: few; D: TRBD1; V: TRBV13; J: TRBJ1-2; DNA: TGTGCCAGCAGCCAAATTCCCGTAGAGGACAGGGGAATGGAGGCCAACTATGGCTACACCTTC; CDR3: CASSQIPVEDRGMEANYGYTF
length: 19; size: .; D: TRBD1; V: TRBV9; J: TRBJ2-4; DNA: TGTGCCAGCAGCGTAGGTTCAATAGACAGGGGAACCTCTAAAAACATTCAGTACTTC; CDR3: CASSVGSIDRGTSKNIQYF
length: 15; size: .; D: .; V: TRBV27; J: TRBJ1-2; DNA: TGTGCCAGCAGTTTATCTGGGGTGGGCCCCTATGGCTACACCTTC; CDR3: CASSLSGVGPYGYTF
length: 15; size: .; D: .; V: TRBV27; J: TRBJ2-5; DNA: TGTGCCAGCAGAAGACAGAACGAAGCCCAAGAGACCCAGTACTTC; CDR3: CASRRQNEAQETQYF
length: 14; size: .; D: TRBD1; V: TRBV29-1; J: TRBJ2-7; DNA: TGCAGCGTTACCCCGGGACAGGGATATGAGGAGCAGTACTTC; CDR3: CSVTPGQGYEEQYF
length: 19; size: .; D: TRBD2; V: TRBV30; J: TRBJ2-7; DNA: TGTGCCTGGAGTGCCCCTGGACTAGCGGGGGGTATGAATCCCTACGAGCAGTACTTC; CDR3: CAWSAPGLAGGMNPYEQYF
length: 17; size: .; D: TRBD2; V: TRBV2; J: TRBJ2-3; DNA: TGTGCCAGCAGACCCTCTCTAGCGGGGGGCCCAACAGATACGCAGTATTTT; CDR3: CASRPSLAGGPTDTQYF
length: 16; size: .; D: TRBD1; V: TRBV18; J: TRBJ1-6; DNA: TGTGCCAGCTCAACGGACAGGCTAGATATCAATTCACCCCTCCACTTT; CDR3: CASSTDRLDINSPLHF
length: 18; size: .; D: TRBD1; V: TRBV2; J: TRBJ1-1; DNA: TGTGCCAGCAGTGAAGGGGACAGGGTTTGGATCAGCGGGACTGAAGCTTTCTTT; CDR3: CASSEGDRVWISGTEAFF
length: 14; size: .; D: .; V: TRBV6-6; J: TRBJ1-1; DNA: TGTGCCAGCAGTTACCCCCAAGGAAGCACTGAAGCTTTCTTT; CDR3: CASSYPQGSTEAFF
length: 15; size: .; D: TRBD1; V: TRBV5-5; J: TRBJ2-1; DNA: TGTGCCAGCAGCTTGAGCGGACAGGACTACAATGAGCAGTTCTTC; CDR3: CASSLSGQDYNEQFF
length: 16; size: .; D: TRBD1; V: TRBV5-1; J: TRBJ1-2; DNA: TGCGCCAGCAGCTTGACAGGGGGCCCTACTAACTATGGCTACACCTTC; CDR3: CASSLTGGPTNYGYTF
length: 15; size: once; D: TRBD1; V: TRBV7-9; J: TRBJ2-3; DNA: TGTGCCAGCAGCTCCTCCGGGACAGGCACAGATACGCAGTATTTT; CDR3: CASSSSGTGTDTQYF
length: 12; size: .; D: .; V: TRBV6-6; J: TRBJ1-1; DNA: TGTGCCAGCACCCCAAGGAACACTGAAGCTTTCTTT; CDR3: CASTPRNTEAFF